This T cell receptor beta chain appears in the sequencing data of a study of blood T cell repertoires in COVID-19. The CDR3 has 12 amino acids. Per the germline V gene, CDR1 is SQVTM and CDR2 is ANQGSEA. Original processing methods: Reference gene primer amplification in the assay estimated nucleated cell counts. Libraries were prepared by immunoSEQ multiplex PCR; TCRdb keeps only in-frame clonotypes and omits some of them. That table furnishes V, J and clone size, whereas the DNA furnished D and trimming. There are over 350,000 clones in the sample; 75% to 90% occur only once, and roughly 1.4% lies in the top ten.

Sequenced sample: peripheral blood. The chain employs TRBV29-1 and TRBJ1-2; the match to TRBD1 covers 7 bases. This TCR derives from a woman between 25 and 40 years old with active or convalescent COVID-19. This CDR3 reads CSVTTGNYGYTF. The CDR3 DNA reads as TGCAGTGTTACGACAGGGAACTATGGCTACACCTTC. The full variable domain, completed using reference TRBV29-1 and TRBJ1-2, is SAVISQKPSRDICQRGTSLTIQCQVDSQVTMMFWYRQQPGQSLTLIATANQGSEATYESGFVIDKFPISRPNLTFSTLTVSNMSPEDSSIYLCSVTTGNYGYTFGSGTRLTVV.